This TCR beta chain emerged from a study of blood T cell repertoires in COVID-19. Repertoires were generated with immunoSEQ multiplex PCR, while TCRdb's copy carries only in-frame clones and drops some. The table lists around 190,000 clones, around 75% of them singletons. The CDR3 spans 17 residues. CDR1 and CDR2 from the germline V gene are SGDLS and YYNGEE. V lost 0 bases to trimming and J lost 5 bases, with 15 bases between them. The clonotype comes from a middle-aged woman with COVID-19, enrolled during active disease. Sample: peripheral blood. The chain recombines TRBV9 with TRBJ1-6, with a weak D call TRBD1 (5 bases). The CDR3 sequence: CASSVGAGLSNNSPLHF. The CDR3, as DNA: TGTGCCAGCAGCGTAGGGGCAGGGCTTTCGAATAATTCACCCCTCCACTTT.